The clone carrying this T cell receptor beta chain was detected once. Its antigen is still unknown. An end of the junction differs from the germline gene, which may be a read error. The CDR3 sequence is 13 residues long. Germline CDR1 reads SNHLY; CDR2 reads FYNNEI. This record comes from a study of shared clonotypes between healthy human individuals. About the study: Used for every donor were three CD4 naive, three CD4 memory, two CD8 naive and one CD8 memory plate. Study-wide findings and caveats: In general, naive subsets displayed greater estimated richness than memory subsets did. Depth of sequencing was expected to influence donor clonotype sharing.

Genomic DNA (from each subset) was split evenly across several immunoSEQ plates. Measured with immunoSEQ multiplex PCR; TCRdb has only the in-frame clones, and not every one. The sample records some 2,500,000 clones, around 92% being singletons. The sequenced material came from naive CD4+ T cells from PBMCs. The subset: CD45RA+ positively selected. This receptor was taken from a man between 18 and 29 years old in good health. Some clones in this sample may be carry-over from other donors' samples. The genes are TRBV2 and TRBJ1-4, with unresolved D. CDR3 in amino acids: CASSGSGYEELFF. CDR3 DNA: TGTGCCAGCAGTGGGTCAGGATATGAAGAACTGTTTTTT.